What follows are 19 T cell receptor beta chains derived from one specimen sequenced in a study of tumor-infiltrating lymphocytes in oesophageal squamous cell carcinoma. TCRdb used MiXCR to reprocess the PCR reads, holding one entry per CDR3 protein. This sample has approximately 22,000 distinct CDR3 sequences; around 34% occur once, and the top ten carry 15% to 20%. The sample was esophageal tumor tissue. The receptor set was obtained from a female donor with esophageal squamous cell carcinoma.

The sample holds a few counts of this clonotype. The V gene is TRBV7-9, the J gene TRBJ2-1, with D hard to call. The end of the DNA aligns better with TRBJ2-5, so the J call may be wrong. In germline, CDR1 is SEHNR, CDR2 FQNEAQ (reference sequence). This CDR3 contains 13 residues. The CDR3 is CASSFGLQETQYF. CDR3 DNA sequence: TGTGCCAGCAGCTTCGGGCTCCAAGAGACCCAGTACTTC.

This clonotype was found many times. The chain carries TRBV5-1 and TRBJ2-4, with D maybe TRBD1 (5 bases). TRBJ2-5 explains the end of the DNA better; the J call may be wrong. This CDR3 comprises 13 residues. In germline, CDR1 is SGHRS, CDR2 YFSETQ. The CDR3 DNA sequence: TGCGCCAGCAGCGGCAGGGTGTCGAAGACCCAGTACTTC. Its protein product is CASSGRVSKTQYF.

This clonotype was seen at least ten times. J is TRBJ2-6 and V is TRBV6-1, with TRBD1 matching over 9 bases. Germline V gene sequence: CDR1 MNHNS, CDR2 SASEGT. The CDR3 length is 17 residues. The ends lost 6 bases at V and 4 bases at J; junction bases unmatched: 10. The CDR3 region has the DNA TGTGCCAGCAGCCATCCCGGGACAGGGAGAGGGGCCAACGTCCTGACTTTC. It yields the protein CASSHPGTGRGANVLTF.

This clonotype was counted at least ten times. J is TRBJ2-1 and V is TRBV24-1, with a possible D match to TRBD2 (6 bases). Germline assignment: CDR1 KGHDR and CDR2 SFDVKD. Trimming took off 1 base at V and 6 bases at J, with 9 bases between the two ends. The CDR3 is made up of 14 amino acids. The CDR3 loop reads CATSDFGGINEQFF. CDR3 coding DNA: TGTGCCACCAGTGATTTTGGCGGGATCAATGAGCAGTTCTTC.

Ten or more counts support this clonotype. The rearrangement joins TRBV5-8 to TRBJ1-1, with TRBD1 matching over 8 bases. V was clipped by 4 bases and J by 5 bases; unmatched bases: 7. There are 14 residues in the CDR3. Germline CDR1 reads SGHTS; CDR2 reads YDEGEE. Here the CDR3 reads CASSPGQGRTEAFF. DNA of the CDR3: TGTGCCAGCAGCCCAGGACAGGGAAGAACTGAAGCTTTCTTT. The whole variable domain, filled in from reference TRBV5-8 and TRBJ1-1, reads EAGVTQSPTHLIKTRGQQATLRCSPISGHTSVYWYQQALGLGLQFLLWYDEGEERNRGNFPPRFSGRQFPNYSSELNVNALELEDSALYLCASSPGQGRTEAFFGQGTRLTVV.

This clonotype came up a few times. The chain recombines TRBV7-6 with TRBJ2-5; 8 bases are shared with TRBD2. The J call may be wrong; the DNA end is better matched by TRBJ2-1. This CDR3 spans 16 amino acids. Germline V gives CDR1 SGHVS, CDR2 FNYEAQ. The CDR3 here is CASSPSGGRLVDEQFF. The CDR3 DNA sequence: TGTGCCAGCAGCCCCTCCGGCGGGAGGTTGGTGGATGAGCAGTTCTTC.

The chain links TRBV10-2 to TRBJ2-1; D uncertain. The V end lost 6 bases, the J end lost 3 bases, and 3 bases lay between the germline ends. Germline CDR1 and CDR2: WSHSY and SAAADI. This CDR3 contains 11 residues. The CDR3 sequence is CASRDYNEQFF. For the CDR3, the DNA is TGCGCCAGCAGGGACTACAATGAGCAGTTCTTC.

The chain joins TRBV18 to TRBJ2-1; tentative D call: TRBD1 (6 bases). TRBJ2-7 matches the DNA end more closely, so the J call is doubtful. The germline CDR1 and CDR2 sequences are KGHSH and LQKENI. The CDR3 contains 15 residues. Here the CDR3 reads CASSPGSRDIYEQYF. CDR3 nucleotides: TGTGCCAGCTCACCAGGGTCCCGGGACATTTACGAGCAGTACTTC.

This clonotype was seen repeatedly, ten times or more. V gene TRBV10-3 combines with J gene TRBJ1-4; D is possibly TRBD1 (5 bases). Germline-derived CDR1 and CDR2 are ENHRY and SYGVKD. Trimming stripped 0 bases from V and 4 bases from J, with 18 bases between. This CDR3 spans 18 amino acids. CDR3 nucleotide sequence: TGTGCCATCAGTGAGTCTCTTGGGCAGCGTGACAGTAATGAAAAACTGTTTTTT. It is translated as CAISESLGQRDSNEKLFF.

This clonotype was counted ten times or more. The chain couples TRBV11-3 to TRBJ2-1; D ambiguous. V lost 1 base and J 5 bases, leaving 6 bases between the germline ends. This CDR3 contains 13 residues. Germline loops: CDR1 SGHNT, CDR2 YENEEA. Here the CDR3 reads CASSLGPDNEQFF. The CDR3 DNA reads TGTGCCAGCAGCTTAGGTCCGGACAATGAGCAGTTCTTC.

In this sample, this clonotype turned up many times. The chain employs TRBV7-2 and TRBJ2-6; D call uncertain. This CDR3 contains 9 residues. With 1 base removed from V and 18 bases from J, the gap between germline ends came to 4 bases. Germline V CDR1 and CDR2: SGHTA, FQGNSA. CDR3 DNA: TGTGCCAGCAGCTTAGTCGGGACTTTC. It encodes CASSLVGTF.

The gene calls are TRBV3-1 and TRBJ2-6; tentative D call: TRBD2 (6 bases). The DNA end is more similar to TRBJ2-7, so the J call may be wrong. Germline lookup yields CDR1 LGHDT and CDR2 YNNKEL (reference sequence). The CDR3 has 15 residues. The CDR3 here is CASSLTRGLVNEQYF. In nucleotides, the CDR3 is TGTGCCAGCAGCCTCACGCGGGGTTTAGTAAACGAGCAGTACTTC.

This chain links TRBV7-3 with TRBJ2-5; D possibly uses TRBD1 or TRBD2 (7 bases each). The germline V gene encodes CDR1 SGHTA and CDR2 FQGTGA. This CDR3 comprises 16 residues. V was pared by 5 bases and J by 1 base, with 17 bases between. CDR3 loop: CASSQQGRGSQETQYF. DNA of the CDR3: TGTGCCAGCAGCCAACAGGGGCGGGGGTCCCAAGAGACCCAGTACTTC.

By sample fraction, this clonotype is medium-sized. The CDR3 DNA follows: TGTGCCAGCAGCCTGGACAGGGGGGAAGATGCTCCCCCGAAGTCAGAAGCTTTCTTT. It encodes CASSLDRGEDAPPKSEAFF. The V and J genes are TRBV28 and TRBJ1-1, with 10 bases matching TRBD1. V lost 6 bases to trimming and J lost 8 bases; unmatched junction nucleotides: 24. Germline lookup yields CDR1 MDHEN and CDR2 SYDVKM. The CDR3 has 19 amino acids.

This clonotype was found many times. This chain connects TRBV7-9 to TRBJ2-5; 7 bases line up with TRBD1. Germline lookup yields CDR1 SEHNR and CDR2 FQNEAQ (reference sequence). The CDR3 covers 13 residues. Trimming at V came to 5 bases and at J to 5 bases, leaving 5 bases not matched to a gene. The CDR3 spells CASSTQGSETQYF. CDR3 nucleotide sequence: TGTGCCAGCAGCACACAGGGGTCCGAGACCCAGTACTTC.

This clonotype has ten or more counts. This chain uses TRBV6-1 with TRBJ1-1; 8 nucleotides line up with TRBD1. CDR1 is MNHNS, CDR2 SASEGT, per germline. This CDR3 region has 16 residues. With 2 bases clipped from V and 3 bases from J, the junction kept 8 bases outside the gene matches. The CDR3: CASSEPSPDRDTEAFF. The CDR3 DNA is TGTGCCAGCAGTGAACCTTCCCCGGACAGGGACACTGAAGCTTTCTTT.

As concerns this clonotype: Since no conserved phenylalanine or tryptophan closes the CDR3, a read error is the likely cause. The DNA is omitted, as the CDR3 cannot be located on it reliably, and the CDR3 follows TCRdb's listing. Here the CDR3 reads CASSPAGT. The chain combines TRBV11-2 with TRBJ2-6; the tabulated D call, TRBD1, remains unverified against the DNA. The CDR3 spans 8 residues, counting both ends. The germline gives CDR1 SGHAT, CDR2 FQNNGV.

This clonotype is classed as medium-sized. The chain combines TRBV6-6 with TRBJ2-7, with D possibly TRBD1 on 5 matching bases. This CDR3 contains 14 residues. CDR1 is MNHNY, CDR2 SVGAGI, per germline (reference sequence). The V and J ends lost 0 bases and 4 bases respectively, with 10 bases between them. The CDR3: CASSYSGLGYEQYF. The DNA for the CDR3 is TGTGCCAGCAGTTACTCGGGGCTGGGATACGAGCAGTACTTC.

This clonotype is medium-sized in the sample. The chain combines TRBV7-2 with TRBJ1-5; tentative D call: TRBD1 (5 bases). Trimming shortened V by 4 bases and J by 7 bases, and 8 bases separated the two germline ends. CDR3 length: 12 amino acids. Germline V gene data show CDR1 as SGHTA and CDR2 as FQGNSA. The CDR3 region has the DNA TGTGCCAGCAGCTCGGACATACAGCCCCAGCATTTT. This encodes CASSSDIQPQHF.